The entry that follows covers one TCR beta chain sequence. Its antigen is currently unknown. The assay was immunoSEQ multiplex PCR, and TCRdb's table has in-frame clones only and misses some. The sample has more than 45,000 clones; approximately 80% are singletons. This sample stems from a study of PD-L1 blockade in urothelial cancer. V was pared by 4 bases and J by 2 bases, with 6 bases between. Germline V lookup: CDR1 SGHNT, CDR2 YENEEA. The CDR3 runs 13 residues. Study-level results: Durable-benefit cases showed more tumor-associated blood clone expansion at 3 weeks.

V usage is TRBV11-3 and J usage is TRBJ1-3; a possible D gene is TRBD1 (5 bases). The sequencing here drew on PBMCs, taken around atezolizumab (anti-PD-L1) treatment. The TCR sequence derives from a man aged 70 or older with urothelial cancer. Here the CDR3 reads CASSSGPGNTIYF. The CDR3 DNA reads as TGTGCCAGCAGCTCAGGGCCTGGAAACACCATATATTTT.